The next 18 T cell receptor beta chains were all read from a single sample in a study of CD8+CD57+ T cells in acquired aplastic anemia. The use of genomic DNA as template underpinned the TCR beta VDJ and CDR3 profiling. TCRdb redid the calling of the reads with MiXCR, one entry per CDR3 protein. The sample records 200,000 or so distinct CDR3 sequences, 64% being singletons. Sequences were obtained from sorted CD4+, CD8+, or CD8+CD57+ T cells (not recorded which) from PBMCs. These receptors were taken from a human donor with severe aplastic anemia or a healthy control (not recorded which).

The chain uses TRBV30 and TRBJ1-1; possible D gene TRBD1, 6 bases. The germline V gene has CDR1 GTSNPN and CDR2 SVGIG (reference sequence). The CDR3 consists of 14 residues. V was shortened by 1 base and J by 4 bases, with 13 bases between the two germline ends. The CDR3 sequence: CAWSASTGGTEAFF. The CDR3 DNA reads as TGTGCCTGGAGTGCCTCGACAGGCGGCACTGAAGCTTTCTTT.

The rearrangement joins TRBV10-3 to TRBJ2-7, with 13 bases that match TRBD2. The CDR3 spans 13 residues. The germline V gene encodes CDR1 ENHRY and CDR2 SYGVKD. Losses at the gene ends were 9 bases for V and 4 bases for J; bases not matched to a gene: 3. CDR3 nucleotide sequence: TGTGCCATAAGGACTAGCGGGAGTTACGAGCAGTACTTC. As protein: CAIRTSGSYEQYF.

The rearrangement joins TRBV10-3 to TRBJ1-1; tentatively, D is TRBD1 (6 bases). CDR3 length equals 14 residues. Between the trimmed V and J ends, which lost 10 bases and 4 bases, there was a span of 19 bases. Per germline, CDR1 ENHRY and CDR2 SYGVKD. The CDR3 reads CASSIQGIGTEAFF. The CDR3 DNA sequence: TGTGCCAGCAGCATCCAGGGGATCGGCACTGAAGCTTTCTTT.

This sequence joins TRBV29-1 and TRBJ2-1; maybe TRBD1 (6 bases). The V gene's germline CDR1 is SQVTM and CDR2 ANQGSEA. The CDR3 is 15 amino acids. The germline V and J ends were trimmed by 7 bases and 1 base, with 17 bases remaining between them. Written as DNA, the CDR3 is TGCAGCGCTGAGAGACAGGTCCTATCCTACAATGAGCAGTTCTTC. Encoded protein: CSAERQVLSYNEQFF.

The chain recombines TRBV5-4 with TRBJ2-5, with D hard to call. V shed 4 bases and J shed 5 bases, with 21 bases lying between them. The CDR3 runs to 16 residues. CDR1 is SGHNT and CDR2 is YYREEE in the germline V gene (reference sequence). CDR3 in amino acids: CASSPRCGRHTETQYF. The CDR3 region has the DNA TGTGCCAGCAGCCCCAGGTGTGGACGGCATACGGAGACCCAGTACTTC. The whole variable domain, remainder taken from reference TRBV5-4 and TRBJ2-5, is ETGVTQSPTHLIKTRGQQVTLRCSSQSGHNTVSWYQQALGQGPQFIFQYYREEENGRGNFPPRFSGLQFPNYSSELNVNALELDDSALYLCASSPRCGRHTETQYFGPGTRLLVL.

This clonotype was picked up many times. V is TRBV19 and J is TRBJ2-5; no firm D call. The V gene lost 3 bases and the J gene lost 0 bases, with 8 bases spanning the gap. This CDR3 comprises 14 residues. The germline V gene has CDR1 LNHDA and CDR2 SQIVND (reference sequence). CDR3 in DNA: TGTGCCAGTAGTATCCCCAGAGACCAAGAGACCCAGTACTTC. Its protein product is CASSIPRDQETQYF.

This clonotype occurred a few times. A much larger clone differs from this one at a single base, so this may be a read error. The CDR3 does not end in the conserved phenylalanine or tryptophan, so this is likely a read error. The V call is TRBV7-9, the J call TRBJ2-1; possibly TRBD2 for D (6 bases). Trimming stripped 3 bases from V and 6 bases from J, with 12 bases between. There are 14 residues in the CDR3. Germline CDR1 SEHNR, CDR2 FQNEAQ (reference sequence). CDR3 loop: CASSLMGGSNEQFL. The CDR3, as DNA: TGTGCCAGCAGCTTGATGGGAGGTTCCAATGAGCAGTTCCTC.

Ten or more counts support this clonotype. The chain couples TRBV7-9 to TRBJ2-5; the D gene is possibly TRBD1 (6 bases). The germline gives CDR1 SEHNR, CDR2 FQNEAQ (reference sequence). V gave up 1 base and J gave up 4 bases, with 13 bases separating them. The CDR3 spans 15 residues. The CDR3 DNA reads TGTGCCAGCAGCTTAGAACAGGGTGTCGGAGAGACCCAGTACTTC. Encoded protein: CASSLEQGVGETQYF.

This clonotype was seen repeatedly, ten times or more. This sequence joins TRBV7-9 and TRBJ2-7; D gene uncertain. The CDR3 extends over 13 amino acids. CDR1 and CDR2 from the germline V gene are SEHNR and FQNEAQ (reference sequence). V was pared by 1 base and J by 3 bases, with 7 bases between. The CDR3 reads CASSLDLIYEQYF. In DNA form, the CDR3 reads TGTGCCAGCAGCTTAGATCTAATCTACGAGCAGTACTTC.

The rearrangement uses TRBV7-2 and TRBJ2-1; tentative D call: TRBD2 (6 bases). V was pared by 4 bases and J by 2 bases, with 15 bases between. The CDR3 is 16 residues long. Germline CDR1 reads SGHTA; CDR2 reads FQGNSA. The CDR3 sequence: CASSSSRVAAYNEQFF. CDR3 nucleotides: TGTGCCAGCAGCTCTAGTAGGGTAGCGGCCTACAATGAGCAGTTCTTC. Variable domain in full (rest from reference TRBV7-2 and TRBJ2-1): GAGVSQSPSNKVTEKGKDVELRCDPISGHTALYWYRQSLGQGLEFLIYFQGNSAPDKSGLPSDRFSAERTGGSVSTLTIQRTQQEDSAVYLCASSSSRVAAYNEQFFGPGTRLTVL.

J is TRBJ1-4 and V is TRBV19; no firm D call. The CDR3 sequence is 13 residues long. Germline CDR1 reads LNHDA; CDR2 reads SQIVND (reference sequence). Trimming pared 5 bases from V and 4 bases from J, leaving 8 bases between. CDR3 in DNA: TGTGCCAGTAGTCCCATTTTTAATGAAAAACTGTTTTTT. It codes for CASSPIFNEKLFF.

The rearrangement uses TRBV24-1 and TRBJ1-2; tentative D call: TRBD1 (6 bases). The germline CDR1 and CDR2 sequences are KGHDR and SFDVKD. Deletions cut 3 bases from V and 8 bases from J, with 15 bases between. The CDR3 is 14 amino acids. CDR3 bases: TGTGCCACCAGTGATACCCGGGACACAGTAGGCTACACCTTC. As protein: CATSDTRDTVGYTF.

This rearrangement joins TRBV10-3 to TRBJ1-1; weak D call: TRBD1 (5 bases). Germline lookup yields CDR1 ENHRY and CDR2 SYGVKD. With 5 bases removed from V and 3 bases from J, the gap between germline ends came to 10 bases. This CDR3 comprises 13 residues. The CDR3 loop reads CAISLQEYTEAFF. The CDR3, as DNA: TGTGCCATCAGTTTACAGGAGTACACTGAAGCTTTCTTT.

V is TRBV4-2 and J is TRBJ2-7; 7 bases align to TRBD1. The ends lost 2 bases at V and 6 bases at J; junction bases unmatched: 1. The CDR3 is 12 residues long. The germline V gene has CDR1 LGHNA and CDR2 YNFKEQ. In DNA form, the CDR3 reads TGTGCCAGCAGCCAAAGACAGGGCGAGCAGTACTTC. Translating gives CASSQRQGEQYF.

The V call is TRBV7-9, the J call TRBJ1-3, with 7 bases identical to TRBD1. Trimming took 5 bases from V and 5 from J; bases not matched to a gene: 9. This CDR3 has 15 residues. CDR1 SEHNR and CDR2 FQNEAQ come from the germline V gene (reference sequence). CDR3 sequence reads: CASSQGGVGRNTIYF. As DNA, the CDR3 is TGTGCCAGCAGCCAGGGGGGCGTCGGTAGAAACACCATATATTTT.

The V call is TRBV7-2, the J call TRBJ1-6; D may be TRBD1 (6 bases). Trimming stripped 9 bases from V and 10 bases from J, with 16 bases between. The V gene's germline CDR1 is SGHTA and CDR2 FQGNSA. The CDR3 loop spans 13 amino acids. The CDR3 spells CASSPIQGSPLHF. Written as DNA, the CDR3 is TGTGCCAGTAGTCCTATACAGGGATCACCCCTCCACTTT.

This rearrangement joins TRBV6-1 to TRBJ2-7, with 12 bases matching TRBD2. The CDR3 loop spans 18 amino acids. CDR1 is MNHNS, CDR2 SASEGT, per germline. J lost 4 bases, V lost 2 bases, and 12 bases had no gene match. As DNA, the CDR3 is TGTGCCAGCAGTGAACTAGCGGGGGGGCAAGACAGGGCGTACGAGCAGTACTTC. Encoded protein: CASSELAGGQDRAYEQYF.

The J gene is TRBJ2-5, the V gene TRBV7-6, with D hard to call. Trimming pared 5 bases from V and 5 bases from J, leaving 12 bases between. There are 13 residues in the CDR3. CDR1 and CDR2 from the germline V gene are SGHVS and FNYEAQ. The CDR3 DNA reads as TGTGCCAGCAGCCTAATCTTGCGGGAGACCCAGTACTTC. As protein: CASSLILRETQYF.